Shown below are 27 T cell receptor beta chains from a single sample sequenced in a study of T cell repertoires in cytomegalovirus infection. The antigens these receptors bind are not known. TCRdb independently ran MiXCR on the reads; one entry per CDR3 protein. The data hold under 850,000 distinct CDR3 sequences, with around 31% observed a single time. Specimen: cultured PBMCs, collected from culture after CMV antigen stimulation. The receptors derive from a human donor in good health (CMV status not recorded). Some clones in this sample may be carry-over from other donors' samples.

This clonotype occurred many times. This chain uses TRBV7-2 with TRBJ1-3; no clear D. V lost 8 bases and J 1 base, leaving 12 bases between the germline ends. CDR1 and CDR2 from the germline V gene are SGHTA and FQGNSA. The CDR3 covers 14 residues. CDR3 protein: CASVWGGSGNTIYF. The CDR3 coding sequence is TGTGCCAGCGTGTGGGGAGGATCTGGAAACACCATATATTTT.

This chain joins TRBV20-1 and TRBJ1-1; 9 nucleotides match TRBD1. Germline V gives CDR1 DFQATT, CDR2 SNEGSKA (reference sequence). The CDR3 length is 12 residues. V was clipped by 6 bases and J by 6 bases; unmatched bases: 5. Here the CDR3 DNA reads TGCAGTGCCACAGGGGGCGAAGCTGAAGCTTTCTTT. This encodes CSATGGEAEAFF.

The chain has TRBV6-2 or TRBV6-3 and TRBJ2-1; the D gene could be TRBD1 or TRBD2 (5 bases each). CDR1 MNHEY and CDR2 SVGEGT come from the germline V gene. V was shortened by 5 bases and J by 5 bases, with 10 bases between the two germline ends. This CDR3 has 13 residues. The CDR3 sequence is CASSGWGNNEQFF. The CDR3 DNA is TGTGCCAGCAGTGGGTGGGGGAACAATGAGCAGTTCTTC.

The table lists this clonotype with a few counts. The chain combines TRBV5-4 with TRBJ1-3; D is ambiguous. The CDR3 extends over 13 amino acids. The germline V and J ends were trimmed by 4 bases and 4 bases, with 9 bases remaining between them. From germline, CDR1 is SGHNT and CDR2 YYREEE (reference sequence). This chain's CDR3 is CASSHLEGNTIYF. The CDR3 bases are TGTGCCAGCAGCCACCTTGAGGGAAACACCATATATTTT.

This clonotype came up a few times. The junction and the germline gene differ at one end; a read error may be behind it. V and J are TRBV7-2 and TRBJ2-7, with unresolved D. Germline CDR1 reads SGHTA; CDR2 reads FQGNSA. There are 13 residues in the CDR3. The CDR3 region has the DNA TGTGCCAGCAGTTTAGGTCACTGGGACGAGCAGTACTTC. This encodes CASSLGHWDEQYF.

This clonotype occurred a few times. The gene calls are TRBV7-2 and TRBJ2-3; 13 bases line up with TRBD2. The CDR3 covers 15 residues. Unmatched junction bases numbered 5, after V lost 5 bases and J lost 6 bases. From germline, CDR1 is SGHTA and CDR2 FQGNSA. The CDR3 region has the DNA TGTGCCAGCAGCCTCCAGGGACTAGCGGGGGATACGCAGTATTTT. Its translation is CASSLQGLAGDTQYF.

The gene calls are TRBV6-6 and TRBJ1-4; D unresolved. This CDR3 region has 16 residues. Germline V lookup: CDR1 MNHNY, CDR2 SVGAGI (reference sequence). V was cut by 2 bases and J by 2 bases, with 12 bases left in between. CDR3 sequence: CASSYKMSGTNEKLFF. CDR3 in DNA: TGTGCCAGCAGTTACAAGATGTCGGGGACTAATGAAAAACTGTTTTTT.

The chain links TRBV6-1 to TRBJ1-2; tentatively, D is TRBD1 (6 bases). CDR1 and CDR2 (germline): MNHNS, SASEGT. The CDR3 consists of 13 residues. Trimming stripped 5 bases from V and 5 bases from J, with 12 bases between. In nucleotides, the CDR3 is TGTGCCAGCAGTTACCCAGGGGCTTATGGCTACACCTTC. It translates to CASSYPGAYGYTF.

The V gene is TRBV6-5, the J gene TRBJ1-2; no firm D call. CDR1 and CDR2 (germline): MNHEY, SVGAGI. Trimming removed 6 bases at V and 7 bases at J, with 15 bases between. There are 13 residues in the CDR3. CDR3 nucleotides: TGTGCCAGCAGAAACAGACGAAATCGTGGCTACACCTTC. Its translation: CASRNRRNRGYTF.

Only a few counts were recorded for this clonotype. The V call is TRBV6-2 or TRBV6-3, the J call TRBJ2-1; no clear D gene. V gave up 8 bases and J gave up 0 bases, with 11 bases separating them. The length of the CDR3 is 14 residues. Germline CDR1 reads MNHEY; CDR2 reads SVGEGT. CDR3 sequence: CASGRASSYNEQFF. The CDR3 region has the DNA TGTGCCAGCGGGCGTGCGAGCTCCTACAATGAGCAGTTCTTC.

CDR3 loop: CASSYGPSLSQHF. The CDR3 DNA sequence: TGTGCCAGCAGTTACGGGCCGTCGCTATCCCAGCATTTT. The chain joins TRBV6-2 or TRBV6-3 to TRBJ1-5; D is ambiguous. Germline V gene lookup returns CDR1 MNHEY and CDR2 SVGEGT. V lost 2 bases and J lost 11, with 13 bases in between. The CDR3 is 13 residues long.

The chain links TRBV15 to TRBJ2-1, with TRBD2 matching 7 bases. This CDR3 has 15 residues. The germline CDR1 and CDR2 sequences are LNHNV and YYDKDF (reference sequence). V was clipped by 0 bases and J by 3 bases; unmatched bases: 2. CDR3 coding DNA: TGTGCCACCAGCAGAGACCGGGGGGACTACAATGAGCAGTTCTTC. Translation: CATSRDRGDYNEQFF.

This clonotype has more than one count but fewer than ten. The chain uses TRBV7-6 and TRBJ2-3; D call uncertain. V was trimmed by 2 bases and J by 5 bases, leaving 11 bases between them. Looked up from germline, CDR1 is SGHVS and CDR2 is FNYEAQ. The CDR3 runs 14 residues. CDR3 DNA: TGTGCCAGCAGCTTAATGAGTGGTAGAGATACGCAGTATTTT. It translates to CASSLMSGRDTQYF.

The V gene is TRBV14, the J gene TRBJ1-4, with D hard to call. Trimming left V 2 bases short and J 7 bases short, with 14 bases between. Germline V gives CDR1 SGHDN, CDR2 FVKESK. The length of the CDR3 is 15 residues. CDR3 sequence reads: CASSQLGLEGEKLFF. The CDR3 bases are TGTGCCAGCAGCCAACTGGGTCTCGAGGGTGAAAAACTGTTTTTT.

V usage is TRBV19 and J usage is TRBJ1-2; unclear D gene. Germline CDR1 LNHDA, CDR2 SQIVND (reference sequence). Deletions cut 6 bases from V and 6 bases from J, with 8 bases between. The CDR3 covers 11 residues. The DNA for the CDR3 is TGTGCCAGTAGGACCTTCGATGGCTACACCTTC. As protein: CASRTFDGYTF.

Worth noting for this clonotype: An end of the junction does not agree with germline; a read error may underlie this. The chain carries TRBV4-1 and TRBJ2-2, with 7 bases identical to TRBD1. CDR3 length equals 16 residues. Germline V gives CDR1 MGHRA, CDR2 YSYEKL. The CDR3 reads CASSQDLGGLTGELFF. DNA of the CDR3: TGTGCCAGCAGCCAAGACTTAGGGGGCCTAACCGGGGAGCTGTTTTTT.

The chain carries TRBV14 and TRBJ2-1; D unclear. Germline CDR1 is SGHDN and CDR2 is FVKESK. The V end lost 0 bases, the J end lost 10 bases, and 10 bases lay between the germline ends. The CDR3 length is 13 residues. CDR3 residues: CASSQEKNGEQFF. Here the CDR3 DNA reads TGTGCCAGCAGCCAAGAAAAGAACGGGGAGCAGTTCTTC. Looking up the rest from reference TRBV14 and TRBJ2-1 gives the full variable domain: EAGVTQFPSHSVIEKGQTVTLRCDPISGHDNLYWYRRVMGKEIKFLLHFVKESKQDESGMPNNRFLAERTGGTYSTLKVQPAELEDSGVYFCASSQEKNGEQFFGPGTRLTVL.

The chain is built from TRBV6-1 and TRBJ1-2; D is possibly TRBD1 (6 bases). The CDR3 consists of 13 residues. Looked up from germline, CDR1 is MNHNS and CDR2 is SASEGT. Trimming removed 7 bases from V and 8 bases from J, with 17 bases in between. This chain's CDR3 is CASIPDRFGGYTF. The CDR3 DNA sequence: TGTGCCAGCATTCCCGACAGGTTTGGGGGCTACACCTTC.

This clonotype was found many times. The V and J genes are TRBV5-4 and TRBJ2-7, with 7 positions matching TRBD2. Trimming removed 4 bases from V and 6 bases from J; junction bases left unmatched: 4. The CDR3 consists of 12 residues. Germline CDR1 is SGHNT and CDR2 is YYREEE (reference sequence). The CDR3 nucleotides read TGTGCCAGCAGCCTAGCGGCGGGCGAGCAGTACTTC. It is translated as CASSLAAGEQYF.

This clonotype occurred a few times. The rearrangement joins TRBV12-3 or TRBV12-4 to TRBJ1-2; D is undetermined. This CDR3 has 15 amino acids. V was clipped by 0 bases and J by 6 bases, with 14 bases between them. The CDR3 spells CASSLAGSVEHGYTF. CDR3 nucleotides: TGTGCCAGCAGTTTAGCGGGCAGCGTCGAACATGGCTACACCTTC.

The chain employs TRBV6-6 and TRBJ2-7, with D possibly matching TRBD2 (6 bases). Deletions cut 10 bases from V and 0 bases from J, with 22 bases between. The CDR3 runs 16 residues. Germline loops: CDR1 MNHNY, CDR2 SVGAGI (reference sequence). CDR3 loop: CANSLTLRGSSYEQYF. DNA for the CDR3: TGTGCCAACAGCCTCACCTTACGGGGGTCCTCCTACGAGCAGTACTTC.

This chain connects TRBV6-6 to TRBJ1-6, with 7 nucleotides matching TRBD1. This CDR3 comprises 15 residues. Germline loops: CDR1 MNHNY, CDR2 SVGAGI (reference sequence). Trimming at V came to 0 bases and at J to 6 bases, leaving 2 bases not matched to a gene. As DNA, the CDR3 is TGTGCCAGCAGTTACTCCTGGGACAGTAATTCACCCCTCCACTTT. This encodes CASSYSWDSNSPLHF.

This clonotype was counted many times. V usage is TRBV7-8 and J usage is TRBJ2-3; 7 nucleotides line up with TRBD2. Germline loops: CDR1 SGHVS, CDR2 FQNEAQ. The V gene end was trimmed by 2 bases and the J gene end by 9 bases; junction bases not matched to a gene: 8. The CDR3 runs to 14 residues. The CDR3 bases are TGTGCCAGCAGCTTACCCCCGGCTAGCGGAACGCAGTATTTT. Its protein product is CASSLPPASGTQYF.

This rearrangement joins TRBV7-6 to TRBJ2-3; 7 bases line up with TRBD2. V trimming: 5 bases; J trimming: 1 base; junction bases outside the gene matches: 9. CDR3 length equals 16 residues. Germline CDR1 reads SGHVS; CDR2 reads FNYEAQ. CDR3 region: CASSRFAGVGTDTQYF. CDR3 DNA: TGTGCCAGCAGCCGTTTTGCGGGAGTTGGCACAGATACGCAGTATTTT.

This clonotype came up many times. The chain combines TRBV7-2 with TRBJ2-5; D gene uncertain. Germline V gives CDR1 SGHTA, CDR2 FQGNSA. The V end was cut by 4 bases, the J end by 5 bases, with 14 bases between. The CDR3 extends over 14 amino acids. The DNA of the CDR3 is TGTGCCAGCAGCTACGGATGGGGAAGGGAGACCCAGTACTTC. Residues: CASSYGWGRETQYF.

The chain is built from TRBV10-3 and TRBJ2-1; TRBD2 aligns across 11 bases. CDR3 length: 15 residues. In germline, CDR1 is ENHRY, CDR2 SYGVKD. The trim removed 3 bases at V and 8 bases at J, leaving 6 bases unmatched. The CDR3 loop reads CAISELAGEKDEQFF. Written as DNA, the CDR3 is TGTGCCATCAGTGAACTAGCGGGAGAGAAGGATGAGCAGTTCTTC.

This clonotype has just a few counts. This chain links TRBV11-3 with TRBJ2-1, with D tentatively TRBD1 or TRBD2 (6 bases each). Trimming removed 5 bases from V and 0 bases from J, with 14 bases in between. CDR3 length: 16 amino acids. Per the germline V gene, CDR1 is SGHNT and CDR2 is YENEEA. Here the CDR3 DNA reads TGTGCCAGCAGCGTTCAAGGGGGGTCCTCCTACAATGAGCAGTTCTTC. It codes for CASSVQGGSSYNEQFF. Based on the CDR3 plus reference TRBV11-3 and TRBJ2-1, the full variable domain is EAGVVQSPRYKIIEKKQPVAFWCNPISGHNTLYWYLQNLGQGPELLIRYENEEAVDDSQLPKDRFSAERLKGVDSTLKIQPAELGDSAVYLCASSVQGGSSYNEQFFGPGTRLTVL.